This T cell receptor (beta chain) is from a study of blood T cell repertoires in COVID-19. The wider study: The study drew acute and convalescent COVID-19 samples from the United States, Italy and Spain.

Per the original data handling: Nucleated cell counts were estimated from reference gene primer amplification. Assay used: immunoSEQ multiplex PCR; TCRdb lists only in-frame clones, some missing. That table gives V, J and clone size, and the DNA gave D and trimming. This sample carries roughly 240,000 clones, about nine tenths of them seen once, and the ten largest clones take 1.6%. Germline V gene sequence: CDR1 LGHDT, CDR2 YNNKEL (reference sequence). There are 13 residues in the CDR3. The germline V and J ends were trimmed by 8 bases and 3 bases, with 13 bases remaining between them. The sequencing input was peripheral blood. The sequence was obtained from an older woman who had recovered from COVID-19. The V gene is TRBV3-1 (or the pseudogene TRBV3-2), the J gene TRBJ1-2, with D perhaps matching TRBD1 (6 bases). The CDR3 region is CASRPNRDYGYTF. Here the CDR3 DNA reads TGTGCCAGCCGACCTAACAGGGACTATGGCTACACCTTC.